One sample yielded the 26 T cell receptor beta chains listed below, sequenced in a study of CD4+ T cells in melanoma. Produced via immunoSEQ multiplex PCR; TCRdb's table is partial and in-frame only. The sample includes around 10,000 clones, roughly two thirds of them seen just once. The sequencing sample was made of cells from a culture (not recorded whether cultured in vitro). The receptors were sampled from a human donor with melanoma.

The chain links TRBV11-2 to TRBJ1-2; D call uncertain. V was trimmed by 1 base and J by 0 bases, leaving 9 bases between them. Germline CDR1 and CDR2: SGHAT and FQNNGV. The CDR3 covers 15 residues. CDR3: CASSLGGRANYGYTF. Here the CDR3 DNA reads TGTGCCAGCAGCTTAGGTGGGCGAGCTAACTATGGCTACACCTTC.

The chain joins TRBV4-1 to TRBJ2-3; D gene uncertain. The V end was cut by 1 base, the J end by 6 bases, with 11 bases between. Germline V CDR1 and CDR2: MGHRA, YSYEKL. The CDR3 has 14 amino acids. The CDR3 sequence is CASSQVNKDDTQYF. The CDR3 DNA is TGCGCCAGCAGCCAAGTTAATAAGGACGATACGCAGTATTTT.

The chain couples TRBV30 to TRBJ2-5, with 9 bases identical to TRBD2. V trimming: 5 bases; J trimming: 4 bases; junction bases outside the gene matches: 8. CDR3 length: 14 residues. Germline CDR1 GTSNPN, CDR2 SVGIG (reference sequence). For the CDR3, the DNA is TGTGCCTGGGGACGGCTAGCGGGGATAGAGACCCAGTACTTC. It codes for CAWGRLAGIETQYF.

V gene TRBV6-1 combines with J gene TRBJ1-5; D not resolved. Germline V gene data show CDR1 as MNHNS and CDR2 as SASEGT. Trimming cost V 6 bases and J 2 bases, with 11 bases left between them. The CDR3 has 14 residues. The CDR3 protein is CASSPERRNQPQHF. The CDR3 region has the DNA TGTGCCAGCAGCCCGGAGAGGCGCAATCAGCCCCAGCATTTT.

A single count supports this clone. The CDR3 coding sequence is TGTGCCAGCAGTTACTCGAGACAGGGGGTTAATGAGCAGTTCTTC. Translated: CASSYSRQGVNEQFF. The rearrangement uses TRBV6-5 and TRBJ2-1; 9 bases agree with TRBD1. Germline assignment: CDR1 MNHEY and CDR2 SVGAGI. The J segment lost 7 bases and the V segment lost 0 bases, leaving 4 bases of the junction unmatched. The CDR3 totals 15 residues.

The gene calls are TRBV7-9 and TRBJ1-1; 7 bases map to TRBD1. CDR3 length: 12 residues. V was pared by 6 bases and J by 3 bases, with 1 base of the junction left unmatched. Looked up from germline, CDR1 is SEHNR and CDR2 is FQNEAQ (reference sequence). CDR3 loop: CASSQGDTEAFF. CDR3 sequence (DNA): TGTGCCAGCAGTCAGGGGGACACTGAAGCTTTCTTT. The entire variable domain, with the rest obtained from reference TRBV7-9 and TRBJ1-1, is as follows: DTGVSQNPRHKITKRGQNVTFRCDPISEHNRLYWYRQTLGQGPEFLTYFQNEAQLEKSRLLSDRFSAERPKGSFSTLEIQRTEQGDSAMYLCASSQGDTEAFFGQGTRLTVV.

The rearrangement uses TRBV9 and TRBJ2-2; 11 nucleotides line up with TRBD2. This CDR3 spans 15 amino acids. With 3 bases clipped from V and 7 bases from J, the junction kept 5 bases outside the gene matches. The germline gives CDR1 SGDLS, CDR2 YYNGEE. The DNA of the CDR3 is TGTGCCAGCAGCGCCCGGACTAGCGGGTACGGGGAGCTGTTTTTT. It encodes CASSARTSGYGELFF.

V and J are TRBV11-2 and TRBJ1-6, with D possibly being TRBD1 (5 bases). CDR1 and CDR2 (germline): SGHAT, FQNNGV. Between the trimmed V and J ends, which lost 1 base and 9 bases, there was a span of 10 bases. The CDR3 has 14 amino acids. The CDR3: CASSLGGAVSPLHF. The DNA for the CDR3 is TGTGCCAGCAGCTTAGGGGGCGCAGTTTCACCCCTCCACTTT.

In this sample, this clone is medium-sized. The genes are TRBV11-2 and TRBJ1-1, with 8 bases that match TRBD1. CDR1 SGHAT and CDR2 FQNNGV come from the germline V gene. With 5 bases clipped from V and 4 bases from J, the junction kept 9 bases outside the gene matches. The CDR3 loop spans 15 amino acids. The DNA for the CDR3 is TGTGCCAGCAGCACGGACAGGGTGAAGGTCACTGAAGCTTTCTTT. Residues: CASSTDRVKVTEAFF.

The chain couples TRBV2 to TRBJ1-3, with 9 nucleotides matching TRBD1. CDR1 and CDR2 (germline): SNHLY, FYNNEI. The ends lost 6 bases at V and 0 bases at J; junction bases unmatched: 6. The CDR3 runs to 16 residues. In DNA form, the CDR3 reads TGTGCCAGCAGCCCTACAGGGGGCAACTCTGGAAACACCATATATTTT. It codes for CASSPTGGNSGNTIYF.

As to this clone: Compared with germline, one end of the junction differs, possibly owing to a read error. The V gene is TRBV7-7, the J gene TRBJ1-1, with TRBD1 as a possible D gene (5 bases). The V gene's germline CDR1 is SSHAT and CDR2 FNYEAQ (reference sequence). The CDR3 is 13 amino acids. The DNA of the CDR3 is TGTGCTAGCAGCAGAGACAGAGGCACTGAAGCTTTCTTT. Translated: CASSRDRGTEAFF.

This clone has a handful of counts. The chain combines TRBV5-4 with TRBJ2-5; 9 positions agree with TRBD1. The V segment lost 1 base and the J segment 5 bases; nucleotides outside the gene matches: 15. CDR1 and CDR2 from the germline V gene are SGHNT and YYREEE (reference sequence). The CDR3 contains 18 residues. The CDR3 spells CASSLFSAVTGGAETQYF. DNA of the CDR3: TGTGCCAGCAGCTTGTTTTCCGCAGTGACAGGGGGGGCGGAGACCCAGTACTTC.

This rearrangement joins TRBV7-8 to TRBJ1-1, with 10 positions matching TRBD1. The trim removed 1 base at V and 0 bases at J, leaving 8 bases unmatched. Germline CDR1 reads SGHVS; CDR2 reads FQNEAQ. The CDR3 runs 18 residues. CDR3 nucleotides: TGTGCCAGCAGCTTAGGCCGATCAGACAGGGGGCTGAACACTGAAGCTTTCTTT. Its translation: CASSLGRSDRGLNTEAFF.

The DNA for the CDR3 is TGCGCCAGCAGCTTACAGGGGGCGCAGAGGGTGAACACTGAAGCTTTCTTT. Translated: CASSLQGAQRVNTEAFF. The chain recombines TRBV5-1 with TRBJ1-1, with TRBD1 identical over 9 bases. The V gene end was trimmed by 2 bases and the J gene end by 0 bases; junction bases not matched to a gene: 8. There are 17 residues in the CDR3. The germline CDR1 and CDR2 sequences are SGHRS and YFSETQ.

The J gene is TRBJ2-3, the V gene TRBV27, with 9 bases aligning to TRBD2. The CDR3 spans 20 residues. V lost 6 bases to trimming and J lost 3 bases; unmatched junction nucleotides: 22. From germline, CDR1 is MNHEY and CDR2 SMNVEV (reference sequence). In nucleotides, the CDR3 is TGTGCCAGCAGCCCCCGGCGGCGGGGGGGCCTGAGGACTGCGACAGATACGCAGTATTTT. Translating it yields CASSPRRRGGLRTATDTQYF.

The V gene is TRBV20-1, the J gene TRBJ2-7, with TRBD1 identical over 8 bases. Germline V lookup: CDR1 DFQATT, CDR2 SNEGSKA (reference sequence). CDR3 length: 11 residues. The CDR3 nucleotides are TGCAGCTGTGACAGGGGATACGAGCAGTACTTC. As protein: CSCDRGYEQYF.

This chain connects TRBV5-1 to TRBJ1-2; D perhaps matches TRBD1 (6 bases). V was trimmed by 1 base and J by 4 bases, leaving 20 bases between them. The CDR3 spans 17 residues. The germline V gene has CDR1 SGHRS and CDR2 YFSETQ. This CDR3 reads CASSLNREERASYGYTF. The DNA for the CDR3 is TGCGCCAGCAGCTTGAACAGGGAGGAAAGGGCCTCCTATGGCTACACCTTC.

CDR3 in DNA: TGTGCCAGCAGCTTGGGACTAGCGGGAGACAATGAGCAGTTCTTC. Translating gives CASSLGLAGDNEQFF. V gene TRBV7-2 combines with J gene TRBJ2-1, with TRBD2 matching 14 bases. V was clipped by 3 bases and J by 5 bases; unmatched bases: 0. Germline CDR1 is SGHTA and CDR2 is FQGNSA. The CDR3 is 15 amino acids.

The chain carries TRBV10-3 and TRBJ2-7; no definite D call. The CDR3 totals 12 residues. Trimming cost V 4 bases and J 2 bases, with 6 bases left between them. Germline loops: CDR1 ENHRY, CDR2 SYGVKD. The CDR3 DNA follows: TGTGCCATCAGTGCGAGCACCTACGAGCAGTACTTC. Its translation is CAISASTYEQYF.

The chain is built from TRBV7-2 and TRBJ1-6; D may be TRBD1 (5 bases). Germline CDR1 is SGHTA and CDR2 is FQGNSA. V was trimmed by 1 base and J by 5 bases, leaving 9 bases between them. This CDR3 spans 15 amino acids. The CDR3 region has the DNA TGTGCCAGCAGCTTAGTTCGGGGCAATAATTCACCCCTCCACTTT. It encodes CASSLVRGNNSPLHF.

The genes are TRBV6-1 and TRBJ2-7, with a weak D call TRBD2 (6 bases). V lost 7 bases to trimming and J lost 2 bases, with 15 bases between them. Germline V gene lookup returns CDR1 MNHNS and CDR2 SASEGT. This CDR3 has 14 amino acids. The CDR3 nucleotides are TGTGCCAGCACCCTCGGAGGGCCCCCCTACGAGCAGTACTTC. Encoded protein: CASTLGGPPYEQYF.

The chain carries TRBV11-2 and TRBJ2-3, with TRBD1 matching 7 bases. Germline V gene data show CDR1 as SGHAT and CDR2 as FQNNGV. The CDR3 length is 17 residues. V lost 5 bases, J lost 1 base, and 12 bases stayed unmatched. The CDR3 region is CASSRLTLGQRTDTQYF. The CDR3 bases are TGTGCCAGCAGCCGCTTGACCCTGGGACAGCGCACAGATACGCAGTATTTT. Looking up the rest from reference TRBV11-2 and TRBJ2-3 gives the full variable domain: EAGVAQSPRYKIIEKRQSVAFWCNPISGHATLYWYQQILGQGPKLLIQFQNNGVVDDSQLPKDRFSAERLKGVDSTLKIQPAKLEDSAVYLCASSRLTLGQRTDTQYFGPGTRLTVL.

By frequency in the sample, this clone is medium-sized. CDR3 sequence: CASSPRTANQPQHF. CDR3 bases: TGTGCCAGCTCCCCGCGGACAGCCAATCAGCCCCAGCATTTT. This chain connects TRBV6-5 to TRBJ1-5; a weak D match, TRBD1 (6 bases). Trimming removed 8 bases at V and 3 bases at J, with 14 bases between. There are 14 residues in the CDR3. Per the germline V gene, CDR1 is MNHEY and CDR2 is SVGAGI.

This clone was detected once. The CDR3 DNA reads as TGTGCCAGCAGTCCACGGGGGGCCGACCTTTCAGAGACCCAGTACTTC. Protein sequence: CASSPRGADLSETQYF. The rearrangement uses TRBV27 and TRBJ2-5, with D maybe TRBD2 (7 bases). The length of the CDR3 is 16 residues. Per germline, CDR1 MNHEY and CDR2 SMNVEV (reference sequence). The V end lost 5 bases, the J end lost 4 bases, and 20 bases lay between the germline ends.

In its sample, this clone was seen a few times. The chain recombines TRBV5-6 with TRBJ1-1; D is ambiguous. From germline, CDR1 is SGHDT and CDR2 YYEEEE. The CDR3 length is 15 residues. V was trimmed by 4 bases and J by 0 bases, leaving 13 bases between them. CDR3 DNA: TGTGCCAGCAGCCCAGGCAGTCTGATGAACACTGAAGCTTTCTTT. This translates into CASSPGSLMNTEAFF.

The chain combines TRBV11-2 with TRBJ1-2, with D possibly being TRBD1 (5 bases). V was shortened by 4 bases and J by 8 bases, with 11 bases between the two germline ends. The germline gives CDR1 SGHAT, CDR2 FQNNGV. The CDR3 has 12 amino acids. The CDR3 coding sequence is TGTGCCAGCAGCTGGGACGGCAACGGCTACACCTTC. Residues: CASSWDGNGYTF.